The rows below give T cell receptor beta chains drawn from one sample of a study of blood T cell repertoires in COVID-19. Some clones are missing from TCRdb's copy, which holds only in-frame ones; the method was immunoSEQ multiplex PCR. The table shows 170,000 or so clones, with more than 75% occurring only once. Sequenced sample: PBMCs or T cells enriched from blood (not recorded which). These TCRs come from a woman aged 45-65 years who had recovered from COVID-19. CDR3s include the opening cysteine and the closing phenylalanine or tryptophan. A D gene is named only where the DNA matches it firmly. Some rows mark clone size as missing; the rest say once, few, many or name a class of expanded clone.

size: .
V: TRBV9
D: .
J: TRBJ2-5
CDR3: CASSVSTNYQETQYF
DNA: TGTGCCAGCAGCGTCTCAACGAACTACCAAGAGACCCAGTACTTC

size: .
V: TRBV6-6
D: TRBD1
J: TRBJ2-5
CDR3: CASRLSGTGGKETQYF
DNA: TGTGCCAGCAGACTCTCCGGGACAGGGGGCAAAGAGACCCAGTACTTC

size: .
V: TRBV27
D: TRBD1
J: TRBJ2-3
CDR3: CASSLLGTGANTQYF
DNA: TGTGCCAGCAGTTTACTTGGGACAGGTGCGAATACGCAGTATTTT

size: .
V: TRBV5-4
D: .
J: TRBJ1-5
CDR3: CASSVSGGANQPQHF
DNA: TGTGCCAGCAGCGTATCGGGAGGGGCCAATCAGCCCCAGCATTTT

size: .
V: TRBV20-1
D: TRBD2
J: TRBJ2-1
CDR3: CSASLSGTTNEQFF
DNA: TGCAGTGCTAGTCTTTCCGGGACTACAAATGAGCAGTTCTTC

size: once
V: TRBV19
D: .
J: TRBJ2-1
CDR3: CASSPRGYEQFF
DNA: TGTGCCAGTAGTCCCCGCGGGTATGAGCAGTTCTTC

size: .
V: TRBV10-3
D: TRBD1
J: TRBJ1-2
CDR3: CAISGGDSTNYGYTF
DNA: TGTGCCATCAGTGGCGGGGACAGTACTAACTATGGCTACACCTTC

size: .
V: TRBV11-2
D: TRBD1
J: TRBJ1-2
CDR3: CASSPGGGYGYTF
DNA: TGTGCCAGCAGCCCAGGGGGCGGCTATGGCTACACCTTC

size: once
V: TRBV7-6
D: .
J: TRBJ2-7
CDR3: CASSSNLVRSEQYF
DNA: TGTGCCAGCAGCTCTAACCTGGTAAGAAGCGAGCAGTACTTC

size: .
V: TRBV7-6
D: TRBD2
J: TRBJ2-2
CDR3: CASSLDSGRAPGTGELFF
DNA: TGTGCCAGCAGCTTAGATAGCGGGAGGGCCCCGGGGACCGGGGAGCTGTTTTTT